A selection of T cell receptor beta chains follows, all from one sample in a study of human T cells and chemical hapten exposure. TCRdb processed the RACE reads anew with MiXCR; each CDR3 protein has one entry. Of tens of thousands of distinct CDR3 sequences listed, 3% to 4% are singletons. Source: whole blood, taken in connection with sensitization to the hapten diphenylcyclopropenone (DPC). These receptors all stem from a man aged 35 to 55 with alopecia areata. Some clones in this sample may be carry-over from other donors' samples. The CDR3 runs from the conserved cysteine through the conserved F or W. A D gene is named only where the DNA matches it firmly. A clone size is listed for some rows: how often the clone was seen (once, few, many), or a class if it is expanded.

many,TRBJ2-3,NA,TRBV20-1,13,CSARPGHTDTQYF,TGCAGTGCTAGACCAGGGCACACAGATACGCAGTATTTT
many,TRBJ2-1,TRBD2,TRBV12-3/TRBV12-4,14,CAGGLAGKNNEQFF,TGTGCCGGGGGCCTAGCGGGGAAAAACAATGAGCAGTTCTTC
many,TRBJ2-1,TRBD2,TRBV5-8,16,CASSVSGSRSSGEQFF,TGTGCCAGCAGCGTTAGCGGGTCCCGGAGTAGTGGTGAGCAGTTCTTC
NA,TRBJ1-6,NA,TRBV4-1,15,CASSPGQTLGSPLHF,TGCGCCAGCAGCCCCGGACAGACCCTGGGATCACCCCTCCACTTT
many,TRBJ2-7,NA,TRBV18,13,CASSPRASNEQYF,TGTGCCAGCTCACCACGGGCTAGCAACGAGCAGTACTTC
many,TRBJ2-1,TRBD1,TRBV19,12,CASSDRGNEQFF,TGTGCCAGTAGTGACAGGGGAAATGAGCAGTTCTTC
few,TRBJ1-1,NA,TRBV3-1,15,CASSQEKRVQTEAFF,TGTGCCAGCAGCCAAGAGAAGAGGGTACAGACTGAAGCTTTCTTT
many,TRBJ1-1,NA,TRBV28,13,CASSLKSNTEAFF,TGTGCCAGCAGTTTGAAGTCGAACACTGAAGCTTTCTTT
many,TRBJ2-1,TRBD2,TRBV11-2,15,CASSPLAGGLNEQFF,TGTGCCAGCAGTCCCCTAGCGGGAGGGTTGAATGAGCAGTTCTTC
many,TRBJ2-3,NA,TRBV2,16,CASKFLGGGGRASQYF,TGTGCCAGCAAATTTTTGGGGGGGGGCGGCCGGGCATCGCAGTATTTT
many,TRBJ2-1,TRBD2,TRBV5-1,16,CASSLGGTSPYNEQFF,TGCGCCAGCAGCTTGGGCGGGACTAGCCCGTACAATGAGCAGTTCTTC
many,TRBJ2-4,NA,TRBV28,11,CASRSLDIQYF,TGTGCCAGCAGGTCGTTAGACATTCAGTACTTC
many,TRBJ2-7,TRBD2,TRBV30,14,CAWSYTSGSGEQYF,TGTGCCTGGTCTTATACTAGCGGGAGTGGCGAGCAGTACTTC
many,TRBJ1-4,NA,TRBV7-9,12,CASRTENEKLFF,TGTGCCAGCAGGACAGAGAATGAAAAACTGTTTTTT
many,TRBJ2-3,NA,TRBV30,13,CAWGGQSTDTQYF,TGTGCCTGGGGCGGGCAGTCCACAGATACGCAGTATTTT
few,TRBJ1-6,NA,TRBV25-1,16,CASSESGRSYNSPLHF,TGTGCCAGCAGTGAATCGGGACGGAGCTATAATTCACCCCTCCACTTT
many,TRBJ2-5,NA,TRBV20-1,18,CSARLPRGHGGSRETQYF,TGCAGTGCTAGACTCCCTAGGGGACACGGCGGGAGTCGTGAGACCCAGTACTTC
many,TRBJ2-5,TRBD2,TRBV11-2,15,CASSSRRGGRETQYF,TGTGCCAGCAGCTCTAGGAGGGGCGGGAGAGAGACCCAGTACTTC
many,TRBJ2-7,NA,TRBV28,15,CASVTPQGGSFEQYF,TGTGCCAGCGTGACACCACAGGGCGGAAGTTTTGAGCAGTACTTC
many,TRBJ2-1,TRBD2,TRBV20-1,15,CSASQTSGSYNEQFF,TGCAGTGCTAGTCAAACTAGCGGCTCCTACAATGAGCAGTTCTTC
many,TRBJ2-3,TRBD2,TRBV9,14,CASSKGLAADTQYF,TGTGCCAGCAGCAAAGGACTAGCGGCAGATACGCAGTATTTT
many,TRBJ2-5,NA,TRBV12-3/TRBV12-4,15,CASSRGSGYQETQYF,TGTGCCAGCAGTCGGGGCAGCGGTTACCAAGAGACCCAGTACTTC
many,TRBJ1-5,TRBD1,TRBV20-1,14,CSAMGQVINQPQHF,TGCAGTGCTATGGGACAGGTGATCAATCAGCCCCAGCATTTT
many,TRBJ1-1,NA,TRBV7-9,14,CASSPLTPVTEAFF,TGTGCCAGCAGCCCCCTGACGCCGGTGACTGAAGCTTTCTTT
many,TRBJ2-5,TRBD2,TRBV5-1,15,CASSLGTSGQETQYF,TGCGCCAGCAGCTTAGGGACTAGCGGGCAAGAGACCCAGTACTTC
many,TRBJ2-1,TRBD1,TRBV7-9,14,CASSFTGARGEQFF,TGTGCCAGCAGCTTCACAGGGGCCCGGGGTGAGCAGTTCTTC
many,TRBJ2-1,TRBD1,TRBV5-1,15,CASGSGTGVVNEQFF,TGCGCCAGCGGGTCCGGGACAGGGGTGGTCAATGAGCAGTTCTTC
many,TRBJ2-3,TRBD2,TRBV7-9,14,CASSFVAGGDTQYF,TGTGCCAGCAGCTTTGTAGCGGGAGGTGATACGCAGTATTTT
many,TRBJ2-3,NA,TRBV5-1,12,CASRRDRDTQYF,TGCGCCAGCAGGCGGGATCGGGATACGCAGTATTTT
many,TRBJ2-5,NA,TRBV14,15,CASSLRGGRGQTQYF,TGTGCCAGCAGCCTTAGAGGTGGCCGAGGGCAGACCCAGTACTTC
NA,TRBJ2-1,TRBD2,TRBV28,12,CASQNLADEQFF,TGTGCCAGCCAAAATCTAGCGGACGAGCAGTTCTTC
many,TRBJ2-3,TRBD2,TRBV5-4,16,CASSLSVAGGLDTQYF,TGTGCCAGCAGCTTGTCGGTAGCGGGAGGCTTAGATACGCAGTATTTT
many,TRBJ1-3,NA,TRBV2,15,CASSGQENSGNTIYF,TGTGCCAGCAGTGGTCAGGAGAACTCTGGAAACACCATATATTTT
many,TRBJ2-7,NA,TRBV27,13,CASRARVGYEQYF,TGTGCCAGCAGAGCCAGGGTTGGGTACGAGCAGTACTTC
many,TRBJ2-1,TRBD2,TRBV7-3,20,CASSRVSGLAGRSPYNEQFF,TGTGCCAGCAGCCGAGTCTCGGGACTAGCGGGAAGATCCCCATACAATGAGCAGTTCTTC